These 15 T cell receptor beta chains were sequenced from one sample in a study of blood T cell repertoires in COVID-19. Clones were read by immunoSEQ multiplex PCR, and TCRdb kept only the in-frame ones, dropping some. The profile covers some 270,000 clones, with 85% to 90% appearing a single time and more than 0.75% taken by the ten largest. The sample taken for sequencing was peripheral blood. All receptors derive from a man in his thirties or forties with acute or convalescent COVID-19.

This chain joins TRBV11-3 and TRBJ2-1; TRBD2 agrees at 11 bases. Trimming removed 5 bases from V and 7 bases from J; junction bases left unmatched: 10. The CDR3 length is 16 residues. Germline CDR1 and CDR2: SGHNT and YENEEA. The CDR3 here is CASSPIAGGPGNEQFF. DNA for the CDR3: TGTGCCAGCAGCCCCATAGCGGGAGGGCCTGGAAATGAGCAGTTCTTC.

The rearrangement uses TRBV6-4 and TRBJ1-6; TRBD1 matches at 10 bases. V was pared by 5 bases and J by 4 bases, with 5 bases of the junction left unmatched. This CDR3 has 16 residues. From germline, CDR1 is MRHNA and CDR2 SNTAGT. CDR3 nucleotide sequence: TGTGCCAGCAGTCCGAGGGGACAGGGGTATAATTCACCCCTCCACTTT. The encoded protein is CASSPRGQGYNSPLHF.

The chain carries TRBV28 and TRBJ2-1; a possible D gene is TRBD2 (6 bases). V lost 4 bases and J lost 12, with 22 bases in between. Germline V gene data show CDR1 as MDHEN and CDR2 as SYDVKM. The CDR3 loop spans 15 amino acids. The CDR3 is CASSSIRRGIIRQFF. As DNA, the CDR3 is TGTGCCAGCAGTTCGATACGGCGGGGTATCATTCGGCAGTTCTTC.

The chain links TRBV27 to TRBJ2-7; 9 bases are a match to TRBD1. This CDR3 has 15 residues. J gave up 6 bases and V 3 bases, and 9 bases lay outside the gene matches. Germline V gene data show CDR1 as MNHEY and CDR2 as SMNVEV (reference sequence). The CDR3 nucleotides are TGTGCCAGCAGTTTTGGGACAGGGTATAGTTCCGAGCAGTACTTC. Translated, it gives CASSFGTGYSSEQYF.

V and J are TRBV7-2 and TRBJ2-5; 12 bases align to TRBD2. Germline CDR1 reads SGHTA; CDR2 reads FQGNSA. Trimming took 3 bases from V and 5 from J; bases not matched to a gene: 4. This CDR3 has 15 amino acids. The DNA for the CDR3 is TGTGCCAGCAGCTTTCGGACTAGCGGGATGGAGACCCAGTACTTC. This sequence encodes CASSFRTSGMETQYF.

This clone was seen just once. The same CDR3 is also encoded by other DNA sequences in this sample. The CDR3 DNA sequence: TGCGCCAGCAGCCAAGTCCTGCAGGTCGGAAGAGCTGAAGCTTTCTTT. Translated: CASSQVLQVGRAEAFF. The J gene is TRBJ1-1, the V gene TRBV4-1; D gene uncertain. V shed 1 base and J shed 6 bases, with 18 bases lying between them. The CDR3 is made up of 16 amino acids. Germline V CDR1 and CDR2: MGHRA, YSYEKL.

The CDR3 reads CASNQAWASGEDTQYF. The CDR3 DNA is TGTGCCAGTAATCAGGCCTGGGCTAGCGGGGAAGATACGCAGTATTTT. The rearrangement joins TRBV19 to TRBJ2-3, with 9 bases fitting TRBD2. V was clipped by 7 bases and J by 5 bases; unmatched bases: 13. Germline V CDR1 and CDR2: LNHDA, SQIVND (reference sequence). The CDR3 runs 16 residues.

The chain has TRBV20-1 and TRBJ1-2; D may be TRBD1 (5 bases). CDR1 is DFQATT and CDR2 is SNEGSKA in the germline V gene (reference sequence). The CDR3 sequence is 9 residues long. The germline V and J ends were trimmed by 8 bases and 8 bases, with 9 bases remaining between them. CDR3 region: CSTRGGYTF. The CDR3 bases are TGCAGTACCCGGGGGGGCTACACCTTC.

This clone was detected only a few times. V gene TRBV27 combines with J gene TRBJ1-2; TRBD1 agrees at 10 bases. Germline CDR1 is MNHEY and CDR2 is SMNVEV (reference sequence). V lost 3 bases to trimming and J lost 5 bases; unmatched junction nucleotides: 6. This CDR3 contains 15 residues. The CDR3 DNA sequence: TGTGCCAGCAGTTTGAGAGACAGGGGGCTGTATGGCTACACCTTC. Translating it yields CASSLRDRGLYGYTF.

This chain links TRBV18 with TRBJ2-7; tentatively, D is TRBD2 (5 bases). The CDR3 runs 13 residues. With 4 bases removed from V and 4 bases from J, the gap between germline ends came to 11 bases. Germline V CDR1 and CDR2: KGHSH, LQKENI. The CDR3 loop is CASSLAAGYEQYF. The CDR3 DNA is TGTGCCAGCTCACTCGCGGCGGGTTACGAGCAGTACTTC.

V gene TRBV6-5 combines with J gene TRBJ2-7; no clear D gene. This CDR3 has 13 amino acids. From germline, CDR1 is MNHEY and CDR2 SVGAGI. The V and J ends lost 0 bases and 5 bases respectively, with 8 bases between them. The CDR3 spells CASSYSTRHEQYF. The CDR3 nucleotides are TGTGCCAGCAGTTACTCGACGAGGCACGAGCAGTACTTC.

The rearrangement joins TRBV7-9 to TRBJ1-2, with 7 bases aligning to TRBD1. The ends lost 5 bases at V and 4 bases at J; junction bases unmatched: 10. CDR3 length: 15 residues. The germline V gene encodes CDR1 SEHNR and CDR2 FQNEAQ (reference sequence). As DNA, the CDR3 is TGTGCCAGCAGCCAGGGACAGTTTTATGGCTATGGCTACACCTTC. It specifies CASSQGQFYGYGYTF.

CDR3 sequence (DNA): TGTGCCAGTACCCGAGGTTTGGATGGCTACACCTTC. It translates to CASTRGLDGYTF. The gene calls are TRBV19 and TRBJ1-2, with no clear D. The germline V and J ends were trimmed by 7 bases and 6 bases, with 12 bases remaining between them. Germline assignment: CDR1 LNHDA and CDR2 SQIVND (reference sequence). This CDR3 is 12 amino acids long.

The chain employs TRBV15 and TRBJ1-5; unclear D gene. This CDR3 contains 12 residues. The V gene lost 1 base and the J gene lost 9 bases, with 7 bases spanning the gap. Germline loops: CDR1 LNHNV, CDR2 YYDKDF (reference sequence). CDR3 sequence (DNA): TGTGCCACCAGCAGAGGGACTGGGCCCCAGCATTTT. Residues: CATSRGTGPQHF.

The chain employs TRBV12-3 or TRBV12-4 and TRBJ1-1; D gene uncertain. The CDR3 runs to 12 residues. Trimming cost V 6 bases and J 6 bases, with 11 bases left between them. The CDR3 region is CASSKLPSEAFF. CDR3 bases: TGTGCCAGCAGCAAGCTCCCATCTGAAGCTTTCTTT.